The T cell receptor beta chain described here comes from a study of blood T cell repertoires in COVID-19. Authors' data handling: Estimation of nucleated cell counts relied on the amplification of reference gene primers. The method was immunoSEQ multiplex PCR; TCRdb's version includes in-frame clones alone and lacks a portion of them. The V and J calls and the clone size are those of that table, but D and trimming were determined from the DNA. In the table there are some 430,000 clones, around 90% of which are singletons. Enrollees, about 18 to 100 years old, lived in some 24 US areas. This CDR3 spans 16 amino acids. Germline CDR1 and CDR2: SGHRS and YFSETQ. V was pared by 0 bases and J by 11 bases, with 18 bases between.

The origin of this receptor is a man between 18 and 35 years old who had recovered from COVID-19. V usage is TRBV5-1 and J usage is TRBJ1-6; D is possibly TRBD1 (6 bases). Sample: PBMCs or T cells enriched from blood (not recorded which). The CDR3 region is CASSLEPRGVGPPLHF. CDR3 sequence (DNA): TGCGCCAGCAGCTTGGAGCCCAGGGGCGTAGGGCCACCCCTCCACTTT.